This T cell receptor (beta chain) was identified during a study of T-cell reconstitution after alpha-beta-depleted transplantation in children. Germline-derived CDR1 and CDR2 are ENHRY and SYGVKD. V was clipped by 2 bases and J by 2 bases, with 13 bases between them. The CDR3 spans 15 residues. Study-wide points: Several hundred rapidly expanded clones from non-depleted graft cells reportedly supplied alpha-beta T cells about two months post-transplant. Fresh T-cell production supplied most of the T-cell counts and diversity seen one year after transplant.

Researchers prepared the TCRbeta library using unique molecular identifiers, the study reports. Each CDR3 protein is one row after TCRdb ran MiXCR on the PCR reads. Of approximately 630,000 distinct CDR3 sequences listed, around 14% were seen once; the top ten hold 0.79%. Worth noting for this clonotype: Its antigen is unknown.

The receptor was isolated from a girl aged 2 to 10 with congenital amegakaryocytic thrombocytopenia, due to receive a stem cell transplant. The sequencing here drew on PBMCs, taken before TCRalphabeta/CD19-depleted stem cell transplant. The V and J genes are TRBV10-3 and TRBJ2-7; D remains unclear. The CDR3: CAISEVDQGTYEQYF. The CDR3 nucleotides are TGTGCCATCAGTGAGGTGGACCAAGGGACCTACGAGCAGTACTTC.